The 20 T cell receptor beta chains presented below share a single source sample, sequenced in a study of T cells in narcolepsy. Libraries were prepared by immunoSEQ multiplex PCR; TCRdb keeps only in-frame clonotypes and omits some of them. The table includes 21,000 or so clones, about 91% detected once. The specimen was CD45RA- memory CD4+ T cells from PBMCs. These receptors were collected from a human donor with narcolepsy.

The gene calls are TRBV27 and TRBJ2-7; 10 bases map to TRBD2. This CDR3 region has 16 residues. The ends lost 3 bases at V and 6 bases at J; junction bases unmatched: 11. Per the germline V gene, CDR1 is MNHEY and CDR2 is SMNVEV (reference sequence). The CDR3 coding sequence is TGTGCCAGCAGTTTGTCTCCAGCGGGAGGGATGTCCGAGCAGTACTTC. As protein: CASSLSPAGGMSEQYF.

This clone was observed a few times. CDR3 loop: CASSLVTGGSVSGNTIYF. CDR3 nucleotide sequence: TGTGCCAGCAGCTTAGTAACAGGGGGTAGTGTGTCTGGAAACACCATATATTTT. This chain connects TRBV7-2 to TRBJ1-3, with 8 bases fitting TRBD1. The germline gives CDR1 SGHTA, CDR2 FQGNSA. CDR3 size: 18 residues. The junction had 9 bases not matched to a gene; V was cut back by 1 base and J by 1 base.

CDR3 region: CASELRGDTEAFF. In nucleotides, the CDR3 is TGTGCCAGCGAACTCAGGGGCGATACTGAAGCTTTCTTT. This sequence joins TRBV11-1 and TRBJ1-1, with a tentative D call TRBD1 (6 bases). Trimming took 8 bases from V and 5 from J, leaving 15 bases between them. CDR3 length equals 13 residues. In germline, CDR1 is SGHAT, CDR2 FQDESV (reference sequence).

This sequence joins TRBV27 and TRBJ2-1; D unresolved. The CDR3 covers 15 residues. Germline V gene sequence: CDR1 MNHEY, CDR2 SMNVEV (reference sequence). The V gene lost 2 bases and the J gene lost 7 bases, with 15 bases spanning the gap. As DNA, the CDR3 is TGTGCCAGCAGTTTAGAGTACCAACTCGTAAATGAGCAGTTCTTC. It translates to CASSLEYQLVNEQFF.

The V gene is TRBV28, the J gene TRBJ1-5; 8 bases agree with TRBD1. Germline lookup yields CDR1 MDHEN and CDR2 SYDVKM. This CDR3 comprises 14 residues. V trimming: 9 bases; J trimming: 2 bases; junction bases outside the gene matches: 6. CDR3 loop: CASFDRGGNQPQHF. CDR3 in DNA: TGTGCCAGTTTCGACAGGGGTGGCAATCAGCCCCAGCATTTT.

J is TRBJ1-5 and V is TRBV15, with D unresolved. CDR1 and CDR2 from the germline V gene are LNHNV and YYDKDF (reference sequence). Deletions cut 5 bases from V and 4 bases from J, with 9 bases between. The length of the CDR3 is 13 residues. In nucleotides, the CDR3 is TGTGCCACCAGCCTCCAGGTTAATCAGCCCCAGCATTTT. It codes for CATSLQVNQPQHF.

The chain uses TRBV7-8 and TRBJ2-1; D remains ambiguous. V shed 3 bases and J shed 5 bases, with 11 bases lying between them. The CDR3 runs 14 residues. Per germline, CDR1 SGHVS and CDR2 FQNEAQ. DNA of the CDR3: TGTGCCAGCAGCTTCCCTTTTGGAGACAATGAGCAGTTCTTC. It specifies CASSFPFGDNEQFF.

The chain links TRBV6-1 to TRBJ2-7; tentatively, D is TRBD2 (6 bases). Germline loops: CDR1 MNHNS, CDR2 SASEGT. CDR3 length equals 15 residues. Trimming shortened V by 4 bases and J by 0 bases, and 13 bases separated the two germline ends. As DNA, the CDR3 is TGTGCCAGCAGTGTCGCCGGGACTGCCTCCTACGAGCAGTACTTC. This translates into CASSVAGTASYEQYF.

The chain carries TRBV5-1 and TRBJ1-3; 7 bases align to TRBD1. The CDR3 contains 16 residues. Germline V gene data show CDR1 as SGHRS and CDR2 as YFSETQ. V dropped 4 bases and J dropped 3; count of bases not matched to a gene: 10. CDR3 in DNA: TGCGCCAGCAGCCAACTCCCGACAGGGTTTGGAAACACCATATATTTT. It is translated as CASSQLPTGFGNTIYF.

The chain couples TRBV28 to TRBJ2-7; D might be TRBD1 or TRBD2, each matching 5 bases. Germline lookup yields CDR1 MDHEN and CDR2 SYDVKM. With 3 bases removed from V and 5 bases from J, the gap between germline ends came to 17 bases. CDR3 length: 15 residues. The CDR3 loop reads CASSFLGPSPNEQYF. DNA of the CDR3: TGTGCCAGCAGTTTTTTGGGACCGTCACCGAACGAGCAGTACTTC. Combining the CDR3 with reference TRBV28 and TRBJ2-7 gives the whole variable domain DVKVTQSSRYLVKRTGEKVFLECVQDMDHENMFWYRQDPGLGLRLIYFSYDVKMKEKGDIPEGYSVSREKKERFSLILESASTNQTSMYLCASSFLGPSPNEQYFGPGTRLTVT.

The sample holds a few counts of this clone. This chain connects TRBV2 to TRBJ2-2, with D perhaps TRBD1 or TRBD2 (6 bases each). This CDR3 comprises 13 residues. The germline CDR1 and CDR2 sequences are SNHLY and FYNNEI. V was shortened by 6 bases and J by 5 bases, with 10 bases between the two germline ends. The CDR3 DNA is TGTGCCAGCAGAGGGGGGTATACCGGGGAGCTGTTTTTT. Encoded protein: CASRGGYTGELFF.

The genes are TRBV10-3 and TRBJ1-4; D is uncertain. The ends were cut back, 10 bases at V and 6 bases at J, with 18 bases in the middle. The CDR3 covers 14 residues. The germline V gene has CDR1 ENHRY and CDR2 SYGVKD. This CDR3 reads CATRPGLEDEKLFF. In DNA form, the CDR3 reads TGTGCCACCCGGCCAGGTCTCGAGGATGAAAAACTGTTTTTT.

The genes are TRBV7-2 and TRBJ2-5, with D unresolved. Germline values: CDR1 SGHTA, CDR2 FQGNSA. This CDR3 is built from 14 residues. Deletions cut 4 bases from V and 7 bases from J, with 16 bases between. As DNA, the CDR3 is TGTGCCAGCAGCTCCAGCCCCCATCGGGCGACCCAGTACTTC. Translating it yields CASSSSPHRATQYF.

This clone was found once. The chain combines TRBV28 with TRBJ1-5; the D gene is possibly TRBD1 (5 bases). Germline lookup yields CDR1 MDHEN and CDR2 SYDVKM. Trimming pared 7 bases from V and 6 bases from J, leaving 13 bases between. The CDR3 length is 13 residues. CDR3 coding DNA: TGTGCCAGCACGGGGACTCGCGGTCAGCCCCAGCATTTT. This codes for CASTGTRGQPQHF.

The V gene is TRBV13, the J gene TRBJ2-4; a possible D gene is TRBD2 (6 bases). The CDR3 spans 16 residues. CDR1 PRHDT and CDR2 FYEKMQ come from the germline V gene (reference sequence). The ends were cut back, 0 bases at V and 8 bases at J, with 17 bases in the middle. The CDR3 loop is CASSLGAMTSIDIQYF. CDR3 DNA: TGTGCCAGCAGCTTAGGGGCGATGACTAGTATCGACATTCAGTACTTC. Looking up the rest from reference TRBV13 and TRBJ2-4 gives the full variable domain: AAGVIQSPRHLIKEKRETATLKCYPIPRHDTVYWYQQGPGQDPQFLISFYEKMQSDKGSIPDRFSAQQFSDYHSELNMSSLELGDSALYFCASSLGAMTSIDIQYFGAGTRLSVL.

The rearrangement uses TRBV5-1 and TRBJ2-5, with a weak D call TRBD2 (5 bases). Trimming shortened V by 4 bases and J by 5 bases, and 15 bases separated the two germline ends. Germline CDR1 reads SGHRS; CDR2 reads YFSETQ. This CDR3 is 14 amino acids long. In DNA, the CDR3 is TGCGCCAGCAGCCCCCTGGACTCGGGGGAGACCCAGTACTTC. Translated, it gives CASSPLDSGETQYF. Together with reference TRBV5-1 and TRBJ2-5, the CDR3 gives the full variable domain: KAGVTQTPRYLIKTRGQQVTLSCSPISGHRSVSWYQQTPGQGLQFLFEYFSETQRNKGNFPGRFSGRQFSNSRSEMNVSTLELGDSALYLCASSPLDSGETQYFGPGTRLLVL.

This sequence joins TRBV25-1 and TRBJ2-7, with 8 positions matching TRBD1. The CDR3 is 13 residues long. Germline CDR1 and CDR2: MGHDK and SYGVNS. The ends lost 3 bases at V and 8 bases at J; junction bases unmatched: 6. CDR3 residues: CASSEGTGTKQYF. The CDR3 DNA sequence: TGTGCCAGCAGTGAGGGGACAGGTACGAAGCAGTACTTC.

This clone was observed a handful of times. The chain carries TRBV7-9 and TRBJ2-4; 11 nucleotides match TRBD2. The CDR3 extends over 16 amino acids. The germline gives CDR1 SEHNR, CDR2 FQNEAQ (reference sequence). Germline trimming cut 4 bases from V and 1 base from J; bases unmatched to any gene: 3. This CDR3 reads CASSYSGRGAKNIQYF. The CDR3 coding sequence is TGTGCCAGCAGCTATAGCGGGAGGGGGGCCAAAAACATTCAGTACTTC.

V is TRBV29-1 and J is TRBJ2-7, with D tentatively TRBD1 (7 bases). Germline CDR1 is SQVTM and CDR2 is ANQGSEA. The V end was cut by 6 bases, the J end by 3 bases, with 15 bases between. CDR3 length: 13 amino acids. The CDR3 nucleotides are TGCAGCGTGCTTCCAGGGGGGAGCTACGAGCAGTACTTC. As protein: CSVLPGGSYEQYF.

The V and J genes are TRBV27 and TRBJ2-7, with a possible D match to TRBD2 (5 bases). Per germline, CDR1 MNHEY and CDR2 SMNVEV (reference sequence). The CDR3 consists of 14 residues. V lost 6 bases and J 3 bases, leaving 15 bases between the germline ends. CDR3 DNA sequence: TGTGCCAGCAGACAACCCGAGGGTAGCTACGAGCAGTACTTC. It codes for CASRQPEGSYEQYF.